The rows below give T cell receptor beta chains drawn from one sample of a study of T-cell reconstitution after alpha-beta-depleted transplantation in children. From the PCR reads, TCRdb called clonotypes with MiXCR, one entry per CDR3 protein. The data contain about a million distinct CDR3 sequences, roughly 31% of them seen just once; the ten biggest clones take up approximately 30%. Sequencing used PBMCs, mostly from graft donor cells, obtained 360 days after TCRalphabeta/CD19-depleted stem cell transplant. Every receptor here comes from a boy younger than two who had a stem cell transplant for SCID, so the T cells may come from the graft donor. CDR3s include the opening cysteine and the closing phenylalanine or tryptophan. The order of the fields is CDR3 length, J gene, D gene, clone size, V gene, CDR3 protein, CDR3 DNA. The D gene is left open where the match is weak. Only part of the rows carry a size: once, few, many, or a class if the clone is expanded.

length: 14
J: TRBJ1-5
D: TRBD1
size: NA
V: TRBV20-1
CDR3: CSAGRQGSNQPQHF
DNA: TGCAGTGCTGGCAGACAGGGGAGTAATCAGCCCCAGCATTTT

length: 15
J: TRBJ2-4
D: NA
size: few
V: TRBV5-1
CDR3: CASSLASLGKNIQYF
DNA: TGCGCCAGCAGCTTGGCCTCGTTGGGCAAAAACATTCAGTACTTC

length: 14
J: TRBJ1-6
D: NA
size: NA
V: TRBV5-5
CDR3: CASSSKTANSPLHF
DNA: TGTGCCAGCAGCTCGAAGACAGCCAATTCACCCCTCCACTTT

length: 12
J: TRBJ1-2
D: NA
size: NA
V: TRBV10-3
CDR3: CATQDSFGGYTF
DNA: TGTGCCACCCAGGACAGTTTTGGAGGCTACACCTTC

length: 14
J: TRBJ2-1
D: NA
size: NA
V: TRBV20-1
CDR3: CSASPWGSHNEQFF
DNA: TGCAGTGCTAGCCCTTGGGGAAGTCACAATGAGCAGTTCTTC

length: 16
J: TRBJ2-2
D: TRBD2
size: few
V: TRBV3-1
CDR3: CASSLPLAGNTGELFF
DNA: TGTGCCAGCAGCCTCCCGCTAGCGGGGAACACCGGGGAGCTGTTTTTT

length: 13
J: TRBJ2-1
D: TRBD1
size: NA
V: TRBV29-1
CDR3: CSVGTGEDNEQFF
DNA: TGCAGCGTTGGAACAGGGGAAGACAATGAGCAGTTCTTC

length: 14
J: TRBJ2-7
D: TRBD2
size: few
V: TRBV15
CDR3: CATSSRLAGTEQYF
DNA: TGTGCCACCAGCAGTAGACTAGCGGGGACCGAGCAGTACTTC

length: 14
J: TRBJ2-3
D: TRBD1
size: NA
V: TRBV6-1
CDR3: CASNVQGGTDTQYF
DNA: TGTGCCAGCAACGTACAGGGGGGCACAGATACGCAGTATTTT

length: 15
J: TRBJ2-5
D: NA
size: many
V: TRBV4-1
CDR3: CASSQDGTGGETQYF
DNA: TGCGCCAGCAGCCAAGATGGAACCGGAGGTGAGACCCAGTACTTC

length: 15
J: TRBJ1-6
D: NA
size: few
V: TRBV12-3/TRBV12-4
CDR3: CASRMDVSYNSPLHF
DNA: TGTGCCAGCAGGATGGACGTCTCCTATAATTCACCCCTCCACTTT

length: 15
J: TRBJ2-3
D: TRBD2
size: NA
V: TRBV20-1
CDR3: CSATGLAGGTDTQYF
DNA: TGCAGTGCTACCGGACTAGCGGGGGGTACAGATACGCAGTATTTT

length: 15
J: TRBJ2-4
D: NA
size: few
V: TRBV15
CDR3: CATSLGRVAKNIQYF
DNA: TGTGCCACCAGCTTGGGCAGAGTAGCCAAAAACATTCAGTACTTC

length: 14
J: TRBJ2-1
D: NA
size: many
V: TRBV6-2/TRBV6-3
CDR3: CASSYQGSYNEQFF
DNA: TGTGCCAGCAGTTATCAGGGGTCCTACAATGAGCAGTTCTTC

length: 11
J: TRBJ1-5
D: NA
size: few
V: TRBV20-1
CDR3: CSARQGVTQHF
DNA: TGCAGTGCTAGACAGGGTGTGACCCAGCATTTT

length: 15
J: TRBJ1-2
D: NA
size: NA
V: TRBV6-5
CDR3: CASSYSVREFYGYTF
DNA: TGTGCCAGCAGTTACTCGGTTCGGGAGTTCTATGGCTACACCTTC

length: 13
J: TRBJ1-1
D: NA
size: NA
V: TRBV28
CDR3: CASRIQPDTEAFF
DNA: TGTGCCAGCAGAATTCAGCCCGACACTGAAGCTTTCTTT

length: 14
J: TRBJ2-3
D: NA
size: few
V: TRBV6-1
CDR3: CASSEKANGDTQYF
DNA: TGTGCCAGCAGTGAAAAGGCAAATGGGGATACGCAGTATTTT

length: 14
J: TRBJ2-5
D: TRBD1
size: few
V: TRBV9
CDR3: CASSAGQGDETQYF
DNA: TGTGCCAGCAGCGCGGGACAGGGTGATGAGACCCAGTACTTC

length: 14
J: TRBJ1-3
D: NA
size: NA
V: TRBV7-9
CDR3: CASSFSLIGNTIYF
DNA: TGTGCCAGCAGCTTTTCCTTAATTGGAAACACCATATATTTT

length: 15
J: TRBJ2-3
D: NA
size: few
V: TRBV20-1
CDR3: CSALGGRWGTDTQYF
DNA: TGCAGTGCTCTCGGGGGCCGATGGGGCACAGATACGCAGTATTTT

length: 14
J: TRBJ2-7
D: NA
size: NA
V: TRBV20-1
CDR3: CSASWDGSGYEQYF
DNA: TGCAGTGCTAGTTGGGACGGGTCAGGCTACGAGCAGTACTTC

length: 14
J: TRBJ1-6
D: NA
size: NA
V: TRBV2
CDR3: CASSETAVNSPLHF
DNA: TGTGCCAGCAGCGAGACAGCGGTTAATTCACCCCTCCACTTT

length: 11
J: TRBJ2-1
D: NA
size: many
V: TRBV3-1
CDR3: CASSQDNEQFF
DNA: TGTGCCAGCAGCCAAGACAATGAGCAGTTCTTC

length: 16
J: TRBJ2-2
D: TRBD2
size: NA
V: TRBV7-9
CDR3: CASSFRGGAVAGELFF
DNA: TGTGCCAGCAGCTTCCGCGGGGGGGCCGTCGCCGGGGAGCTGTTTTTT

length: 13
J: TRBJ2-1
D: NA
size: few
V: TRBV7-9
CDR3: CASSFLASNEQFF
DNA: TGTGCCAGCAGCTTTTTAGCGAGCAATGAGCAGTTCTTC

length: 15
J: TRBJ2-7
D: NA
size: NA
V: TRBV20-1
CDR3: CSARPDRSRPGEQYF
DNA: TGCAGTGCTAGACCCGACAGGAGCCGACCCGGCGAGCAGTACTTC

length: 17
J: TRBJ2-7
D: TRBD1
size: NA
V: TRBV7-9
CDR3: CASSSGDGDRASRVQYF
DNA: TGTGCCAGCAGCTCCGGGGACGGGGACAGGGCCTCTCGGGTGCAGTACTTC

length: 18
J: TRBJ2-3
D: NA
size: few
V: TRBV28
CDR3: CASSSGGGIYYGTDTQYF
DNA: TGTGCCAGCAGTTCGGGCGGTGGGATATACTATGGCACAGATACGCAGTATTTT

length: 17
J: TRBJ1-1
D: NA
size: few
V: TRBV7-8
CDR3: CASSLVGRDLVSTEAFF
DNA: TGTGCCAGCAGCTTAGTGGGCAGGGACCTGGTAAGCACTGAAGCTTTCTTT

length: 14
J: TRBJ1-1
D: TRBD1
size: NA
V: TRBV6-1
CDR3: CASNPDRADTEAFF
DNA: TGTGCCAGCAACCCGGACAGGGCGGACACTGAAGCTTTCTTT

length: 12
J: TRBJ1-2
D: NA
size: NA
V: TRBV20-1
CDR3: CSARESSYGYTF
DNA: TGCAGTGCTAGAGAGAGCAGCTATGGCTACACCTTC

length: 17
J: TRBJ2-2
D: TRBD2
size: NA
V: TRBV7-8
CDR3: CASSLGVAGGLTGELFF
DNA: TGTGCCAGCAGCTTAGGGGTAGCGGGGGGCCTCACCGGGGAGCTGTTTTTT

length: 14
J: TRBJ2-7
D: NA
size: few
V: TRBV11-1
CDR3: CASSLWGFNYEQYF
DNA: TGTGCCAGCAGCTTATGGGGGTTCAACTACGAGCAGTACTTC

length: 14
J: TRBJ2-2
D: NA
size: few
V: TRBV15
CDR3: CATKIEGATGELFF
DNA: TGTGCCACTAAAATCGAGGGCGCGACCGGGGAGCTGTTTTTT

length: 14
J: TRBJ2-7
D: TRBD2
size: NA
V: TRBV4-1
CDR3: CASSPRGVAYEQYF
DNA: TGCGCCAGCAGCCCGCGGGGGGTTGCCTACGAGCAGTACTTC

length: 14
J: TRBJ1-5
D: NA
size: few
V: TRBV20-1
CDR3: CSAREGADNQPQHF
DNA: TGCAGTGCTAGAGAAGGGGCGGACAATCAGCCCCAGCATTTT

length: 14
J: TRBJ1-1
D: TRBD1
size: many
V: TRBV12-3/TRBV12-4
CDR3: CASSLDRGPTEAFF
DNA: TGTGCCAGCAGTTTGGACAGGGGGCCAACTGAAGCTTTCTTT

length: 15
J: TRBJ2-7
D: TRBD2
size: NA
V: TRBV6-5
CDR3: CASSYGGGFLYEQYF
DNA: TGTGCCAGCAGTTACGGGGGGGGGTTTTTGTACGAGCAGTACTTC

length: 15
J: TRBJ1-1
D: NA
size: few
V: TRBV18
CDR3: CASSPLDSANTEAFF
DNA: TGTGCCAGCTCACCACTTGATTCCGCGAACACTGAAGCTTTCTTT

length: 13
J: TRBJ1-1
D: TRBD1
size: few
V: TRBV5-5
CDR3: CASSLVGQGEAFF
DNA: TGTGCCAGCAGCTTGGTGGGACAGGGTGAAGCTTTCTTT

length: 18
J: TRBJ2-2
D: TRBD2
size: NA
V: TRBV5-6
CDR3: CASSLSGTSGRNTGELFF
DNA: TGTGCCAGCAGCTTGTCCGGGACTAGCGGGCGAAACACCGGGGAGCTGTTTTTT

length: 16
J: TRBJ2-2
D: NA
size: NA
V: TRBV20-1
CDR3: CCASPSSVHDTGELFF
DNA: TGCTGTGCTAGCCCCTCCAGCGTCCACGACACCGGGGAGCTGTTTTTT

length: 16
J: TRBJ2-1
D: TRBD2
size: NA
V: TRBV5-1
CDR3: CASSFEAGSPYNEQFF
DNA: TGCGCCAGCAGCTTTGAAGCGGGGTCTCCCTACAATGAGCAGTTCTTC

length: 13
J: TRBJ2-7
D: TRBD2
size: once
V: TRBV20-1
CDR3: CSAGWLAAHEQYF
DNA: TGCAGTGCGGGCTGGCTAGCGGCCCACGAGCAGTACTTC

length: 13
J: TRBJ2-5
D: NA
size: NA
V: TRBV7-6
CDR3: CASSGGRQETQYF
DNA: TGTGCCAGCAGCGGGGGACGGCAAGAGACCCAGTACTTC

length: 12
J: TRBJ2-3
D: NA
size: many
V: TRBV10-3
CDR3: CAISAPTDTQYF
DNA: TGTGCCATCAGTGCCCCCACAGATACGCAGTATTTT

length: 16
J: TRBJ2-3
D: NA
size: NA
V: TRBV28
CDR3: CASSSAQSSSTDTQYF
DNA: TGTGCCAGCAGTTCCGCCCAATCCTCTAGCACAGATACGCAGTATTTT

length: 15
J: TRBJ2-5
D: NA
size: NA
V: TRBV18
CDR3: CASSPGAGRQETQYF
DNA: TGTGCCAGCTCACCGGGGGCAGGACGTCAAGAGACCCAGTACTTC

length: 14
J: TRBJ2-1
D: TRBD2
size: NA
V: TRBV27
CDR3: CASRGLGGSNEQFF
DNA: TGTGCCAGCCGGGGGTTGGGGGGGTCAAATGAGCAGTTCTTC

length: 15
J: TRBJ1-5
D: NA
size: few
V: TRBV19
CDR3: CASSMRPYSNQPQHF
DNA: TGTGCCAGTAGTATGAGGCCTTATAGCAATCAGCCCCAGCATTTT

length: 15
J: TRBJ2-7
D: NA
size: few
V: TRBV12-3/TRBV12-4
CDR3: CASSPTGTVSYEQYF
DNA: TGTGCCAGCAGTCCCACAGGGACGGTTTCTTACGAGCAGTACTTC

length: 15
J: TRBJ2-1
D: TRBD2
size: few
V: TRBV7-2
CDR3: CASSLFSGRYNEQFF
DNA: TGTGCCAGCAGCTTATTTAGCGGGAGGTACAATGAGCAGTTCTTC

length: 14
J: TRBJ2-7
D: NA
size: NA
V: TRBV28
CDR3: CASSPTGPGYEQYF
DNA: TGTGCCAGCAGTCCAACAGGGCCTGGCTACGAGCAGTACTTC

length: 14
J: TRBJ1-2
D: NA
size: NA
V: TRBV20-1
CDR3: CSARGRGPNYGYTF
DNA: TGCAGTGCTAGAGGCAGGGGCCCTAACTATGGCTACACCTTC

length: 14
J: TRBJ1-2
D: NA
size: NA
V: TRBV7-9
CDR3: CASSLHKKGYGYTF
DNA: TGTGCCAGCAGCTTACACAAGAAGGGCTATGGCTACACCTTC

length: 14
J: TRBJ1-6
D: TRBD1
size: few
V: TRBV20-1
CDR3: CSASSDRVNSPLHF
DNA: TGCAGTGCTTCGTCGGACAGGGTTAATTCACCCCTCCACTTT